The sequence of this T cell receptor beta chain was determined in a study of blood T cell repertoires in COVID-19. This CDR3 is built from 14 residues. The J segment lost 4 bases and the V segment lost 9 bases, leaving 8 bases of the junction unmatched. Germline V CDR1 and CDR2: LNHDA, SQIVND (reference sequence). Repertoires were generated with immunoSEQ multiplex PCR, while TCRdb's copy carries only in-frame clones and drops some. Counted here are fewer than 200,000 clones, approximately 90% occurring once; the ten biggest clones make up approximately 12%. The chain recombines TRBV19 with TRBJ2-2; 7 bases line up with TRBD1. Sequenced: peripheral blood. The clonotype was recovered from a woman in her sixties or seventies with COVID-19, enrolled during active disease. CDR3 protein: CASAGTATTGELFF. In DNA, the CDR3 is TGTGCCAGCGCCGGGACAGCTACCACCGGGGAGCTGTTTTTT.